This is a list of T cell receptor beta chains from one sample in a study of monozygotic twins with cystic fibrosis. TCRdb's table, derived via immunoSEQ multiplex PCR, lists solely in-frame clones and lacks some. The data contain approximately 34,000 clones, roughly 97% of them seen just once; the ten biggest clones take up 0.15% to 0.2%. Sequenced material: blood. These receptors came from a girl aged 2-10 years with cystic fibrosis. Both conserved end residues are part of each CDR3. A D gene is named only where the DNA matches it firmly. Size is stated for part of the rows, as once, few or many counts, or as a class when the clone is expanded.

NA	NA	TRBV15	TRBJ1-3	CATSRDDSLGGNTIYF	TGTGCCACCAGCAGAGATGACAGCCTGGGAGGAAACACCATATATTTT
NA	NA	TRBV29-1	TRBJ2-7	CSVAFGVGGSYEQYF	TGCAGCGTGGCTTTTGGGGTAGGGGGCTCCTACGAGCAGTACTTC
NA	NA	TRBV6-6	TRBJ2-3	CASSNRETQIRTQYF	TGTGCCAGCAGCAACCGGGAGACCCAGATTAGAACGCAGTATTTT
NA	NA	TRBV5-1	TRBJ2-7	CASSLAGVPGEQYF	TGCGCCAGCAGCTTAGCAGGGGTCCCGGGAGAGCAGTACTTC
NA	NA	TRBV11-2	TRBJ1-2	CASSVGGFYGYTF	TGTGCCAGCAGCGTAGGGGGGTTCTATGGCTACACCTTC
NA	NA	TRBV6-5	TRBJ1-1	CASSRRIMNTEAFF	TGTGCCAGCAGCCGACGGATAATGAACACTGAAGCTTTCTTT
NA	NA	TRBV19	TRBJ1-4	CASSMREPINEKLFF	TGTGCCAGTAGTATGAGGGAGCCCATCAATGAAAAACTGTTTTTT
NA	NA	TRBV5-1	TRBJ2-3	CASSLLVQGNTDTQYF	TGCGCCAGCAGCCTCCTCGTCCAGGGGAACACAGATACGCAGTATTTT
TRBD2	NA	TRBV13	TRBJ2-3	CASSFARERGTDTQYF	TGTGCCAGCAGCTTCGCGCGGGAGCGGGGCACAGATACGCAGTATTTT
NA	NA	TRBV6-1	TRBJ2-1	CASKTGAAEGEQFF	TGTGCCAGCAAAACCGGGGCCGCGGAAGGTGAGCAGTTCTTC
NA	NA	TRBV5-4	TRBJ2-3	CASSRPTSSPDTQYF	TGTGCCAGCAGCCGCCCGACTAGTAGCCCAGATACGCAGTATTTT
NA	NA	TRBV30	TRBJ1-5	CAWSVRGTSNQPQHF	TGTGCCTGGAGTGTACGAGGGACTAGCAATCAGCCCCAGCATTTT
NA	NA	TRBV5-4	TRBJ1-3	CASSADTISGNTIYF	TGTGCCAGCAGTGCAGACACTATCTCTGGAAACACCATATATTTT
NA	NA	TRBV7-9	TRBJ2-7	CASSPITGSYEQYF	TGTGCCAGCAGCCCCATAACAGGGTCCTACGAGCAGTACTTC
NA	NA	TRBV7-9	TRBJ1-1	CASSLRGTEAFF	TGTGCCAGCAGCTTAAGAGGGACCGAAGCTTTCTTT
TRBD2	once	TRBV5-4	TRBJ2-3	CASSLLRAGGSTDTQYF	TGTGCCAGCAGCCTACTCCGAGCGGGAGGGAGCACAGATACGCAGTATTTT
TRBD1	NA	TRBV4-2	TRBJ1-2	CASSQNSGGETYGYTF	TGTGCCAGCAGCCAGAACTCAGGGGGAGAAACCTATGGCTACACCTTC
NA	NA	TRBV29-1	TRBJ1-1	CSVEGLSSGNTEAFF	TGCAGCGTTGAGGGGCTCAGTTCGGGGAACACTGAAGCTTTCTTT
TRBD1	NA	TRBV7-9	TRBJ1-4	CASSAGTGGEKLFF	TGTGCCAGCAGCGCCGGGACAGGGGGAGAAAAACTGTTTTTT
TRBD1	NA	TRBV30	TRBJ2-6	CAWSARDRGFAGANVLTF	TGTGCCTGGAGTGCGAGGGACAGGGGGTTTGCTGGGGCCAACGTCCTGACTTTC
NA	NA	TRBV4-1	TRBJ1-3	CASSQVVRGGTGNTIYF	TGCGCCAGCAGCCAAGTCGTGAGGGGTGGAACTGGAAACACCATATATTTT
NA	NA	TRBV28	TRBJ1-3	CASRLSGNTIYF	TGTGCCAGCAGGCTCTCTGGAAACACCATATATTTT
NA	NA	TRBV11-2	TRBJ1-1	CASSFDPNTEAFF	TGTGCCAGCAGCTTCGACCCTAACACTGAAGCTTTCTTT
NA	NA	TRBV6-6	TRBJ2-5	CASSNLQGFQETQYF	TGTGCCAGCAGTAACCTACAGGGATTTCAAGAGACCCAGTACTTC
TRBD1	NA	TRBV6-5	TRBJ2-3	CASSDYRGRPDTQYF	TGTGCCAGCAGTGACTACAGGGGGCGCCCAGATACGCAGTATTTT
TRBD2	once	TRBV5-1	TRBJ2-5	CASSLGTGGREETQYF	TGCGCCAGCAGCTTGGGTACGGGAGGTCGAGAAGAGACCCAGTACTTC
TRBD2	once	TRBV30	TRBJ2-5	CAWSVRGRETQYF	TGTGCCTGGAGTGTACGCGGGAGAGAGACCCAGTACTTC
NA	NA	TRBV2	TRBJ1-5	CASRGSSENQPQHF	TGTGCCAGCAGAGGAAGCAGCGAAAATCAGCCCCAGCATTTT
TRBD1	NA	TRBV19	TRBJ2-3	CASSMGGTGSDTQYF	TGTGCCAGTAGTATGGGAGGGACAGGGTCAGATACGCAGTATTTT
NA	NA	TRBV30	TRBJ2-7	CAWSVGGAYEQYF	TGTGCCTGGAGTGTAGGCGGAGCCTACGAGCAGTACTTC
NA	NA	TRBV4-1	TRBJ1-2	CASSPVRVQLTNYGYTF	TGCGCCAGCAGCCCAGTCCGGGTCCAGCTCACTAACTATGGCTACACCTTC
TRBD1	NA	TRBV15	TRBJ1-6	CATSRDYPGGAGSPLHF	TGTGCCACCAGCAGAGATTACCCAGGGGGCGCGGGTTCACCCCTCCACTTT
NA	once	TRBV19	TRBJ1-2	CASSIGQGLDYGYTF	TGTGCCAGTAGTATAGGTCAGGGCCTCGACTATGGCTACACCTTC
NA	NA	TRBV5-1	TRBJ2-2	CASSPGGPNTGELFF	TGCGCCAGCAGCCCTGGAGGGCCCAACACCGGGGAGCTGTTTTTT
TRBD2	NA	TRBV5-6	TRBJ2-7	CASSLVLAGGPHEQYF	TGTGCCAGCAGCTTGGTACTAGCGGGAGGGCCCCACGAGCAGTACTTC
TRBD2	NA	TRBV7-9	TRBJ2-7	CASSFLAAPQLGEQYF	TGTGCCAGCAGCTTTCTAGCGGCCCCACAGTTGGGCGAGCAGTACTTC
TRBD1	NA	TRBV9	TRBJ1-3	CASSPKDRGNTIYF	TGTGCCAGCAGCCCGAAGGACAGGGGCAACACCATATATTTT
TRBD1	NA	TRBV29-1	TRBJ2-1	CSSTGQGAREQFF	TGCAGCTCCACGGGACAGGGGGCGAGGGAGCAGTTCTTC